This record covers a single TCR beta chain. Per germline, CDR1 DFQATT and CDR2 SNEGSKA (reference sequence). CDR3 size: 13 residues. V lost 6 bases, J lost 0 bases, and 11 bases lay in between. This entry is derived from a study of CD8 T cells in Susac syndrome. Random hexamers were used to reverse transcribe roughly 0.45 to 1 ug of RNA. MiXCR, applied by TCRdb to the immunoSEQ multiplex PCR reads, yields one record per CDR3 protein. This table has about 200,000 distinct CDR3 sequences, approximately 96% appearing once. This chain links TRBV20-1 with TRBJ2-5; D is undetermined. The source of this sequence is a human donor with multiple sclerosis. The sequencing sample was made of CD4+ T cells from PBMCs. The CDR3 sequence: CSAPTTDQETQYF. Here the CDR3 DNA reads TGCAGTGCCCCGACCACGGACCAAGAGACCCAGTACTTC.